This T cell receptor beta chain appears in the sequencing data of a study of T cell responses to AZD1222 COVID-19 vaccine (dated by TCRdb to the early 2020s). Some background on the complete study: AZD1222 recipients whose second dose came at about 4 weeks and those whose second dose came at about 12 weeks were combined into one group, since spike-specific TCR depth and breadth did not differ between the two schedules. TCR sequencing was performed for roughly 250 trial participants, of whom some 200 were given two doses of AZD1222 and around 25 were given two doses of MenACWY control vaccine. Trial participants were enrolled by age into subgroups of 18-55, 56-69 and 70-plus years, and around 150, 28 and 57 TCR-sequenced participants, respectively, were included in these subgroups.

The time point label, as the study defines it: baseline before first vaccination. Vaccinee samples came from UK trials COV001 and COV002, including a single-blind randomized controlled phase 2/3 trial of AZD1222 (ChAdOx1 nCoV-19) in healthy adults. For TCRbeta chain sequencing, PBMC samples from trial participants were taken at day 0 and at day 28 after the second dose. In the germline V gene, CDR1 corresponds to SGHNT and CDR2 to YENEEA. Including cysteine and phenylalanine, the CDR3 has 14 amino acids. Only the CDR3 DNA is retained, 42 bases long and in frame from the first base. V loses 3 bases, J loses 1 base, and the germline ends lie 8 bases apart. The CDR3 regions of human TCRbeta chains were analyzed by immunosequencing. In the original analysis: TCRs in the repertoires were compared against a reference library of SARS-CoV-2-specific TCRs that had been generated with the MIRA antigen-specificity platform. Breadth was defined as the fraction of unique TCRs that were SARS-CoV-2-associated. Depth was defined as the fraction of total T cells that were SARS-CoV-2-associated. Using the MIRA data, each spike-specific TCR was assigned both to the spike region to which the TCR was reactive and to a CD4 or CD8 class. Log10-transformed breadth and depth values were compared by one-way ANOVA with Sidak's multiple comparisons tests. TCRdb limited this immuneACCESS table to in-frame rearrangements with V and J called. A share of clones is missing; checked studies link under half to unresolved V genes, and the rest is unexplained. The D gene and trimming were derived from the DNA, and the V and J assignments and clone size from that table. Counted in this sample were roughly 120,000 clones; approximately 83% of them appeared once. In total, the top ten clones hold approximately 8.8% of the sample.

A note on this clone: The antigen this receptor binds is unknown. Base qualities are not at hand, and no much larger clone is one base apart.

Points the paper makes about the study in general: Conclusions about previously exposed vaccinees are limited because only a handful of AZD1222 recipients were SARS-CoV-2 seropositive at baseline. Because no samples from the day 14 peak response were available, repertoires could be characterized only after the peak T cell response. CD4 TCRs associated with the vaccine covered the entire spike protein, and the dominant responses were in regions 160-218 and 743-854. Participants were mostly white British and included more females than males, and it was suggested by the authors that clonal diversity may have been underestimated. Epitopes outside the regions mutated in the B.1.351 and B.1.1.7 variants were reportedly recognized by nearly half of the unique spike-specific TCRs. In the small 56-69-year group, the increase in depth fell short of significance, most likely because of low power. Spike-specific TCR breadth and depth rose significantly after two AZD1222 doses compared with day 0 and with MenACWY recipients.

The sequence was collected from an adult in good health. The chain links TRBV11-3 with TRBJ2-3, with the D gene too uncertain to name. Material: peripheral blood, obtained on day 0 of AZD1222 vaccination. The CDR3: CASSFGAGTDTQYF. The sequenced DNA is TGTGCCAGCAGCTTCGGTGCGGGCACAGATACGCAGTATTTT. Supplemented by the reference TRBV11-3 and TRBJ2-3 proteins around the CDR3, the complete variable domain is EAGVVQSPRYKIIEKKQPVAFWCNPISGHNTLYWYLQNLGQGPELLIRYENEEAVDDSQLPKDRFSAERLKGVDSTLKIQPAELGDSAVYLCASSFGAGTDTQYFGPGTRLTVL.